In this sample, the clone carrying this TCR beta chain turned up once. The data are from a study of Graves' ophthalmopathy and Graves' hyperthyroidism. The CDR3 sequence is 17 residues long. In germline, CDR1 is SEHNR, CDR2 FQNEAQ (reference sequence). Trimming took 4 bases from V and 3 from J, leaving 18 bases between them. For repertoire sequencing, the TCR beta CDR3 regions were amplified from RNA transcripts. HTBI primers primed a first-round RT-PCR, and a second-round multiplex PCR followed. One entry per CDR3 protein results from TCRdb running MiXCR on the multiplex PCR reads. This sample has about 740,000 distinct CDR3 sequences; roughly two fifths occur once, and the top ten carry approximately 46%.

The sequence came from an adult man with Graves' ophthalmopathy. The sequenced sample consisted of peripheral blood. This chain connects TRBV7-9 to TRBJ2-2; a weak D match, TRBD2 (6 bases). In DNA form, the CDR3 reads TGTGCCAGCAGCTCGGCGGTGAGGGCGGGATACACCGGGGAGCTGTTTTTT. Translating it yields CASSSAVRAGYTGELFF.